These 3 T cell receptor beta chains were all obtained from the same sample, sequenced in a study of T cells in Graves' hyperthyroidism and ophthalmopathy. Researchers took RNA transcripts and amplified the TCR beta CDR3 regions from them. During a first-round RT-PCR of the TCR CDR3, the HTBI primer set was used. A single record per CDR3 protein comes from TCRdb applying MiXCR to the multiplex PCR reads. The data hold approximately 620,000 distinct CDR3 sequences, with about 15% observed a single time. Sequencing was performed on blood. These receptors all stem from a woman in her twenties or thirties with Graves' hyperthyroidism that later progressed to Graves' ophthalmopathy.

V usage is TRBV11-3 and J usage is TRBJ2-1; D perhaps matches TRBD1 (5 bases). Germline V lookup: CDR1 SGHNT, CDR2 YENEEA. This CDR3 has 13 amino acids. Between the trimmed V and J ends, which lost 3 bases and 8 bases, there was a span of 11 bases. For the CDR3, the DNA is TGTGCCAGCAGCTTTCAGGGCCGCGATGAGCAGTTCTTC. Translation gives CASSFQGRDEQFF.

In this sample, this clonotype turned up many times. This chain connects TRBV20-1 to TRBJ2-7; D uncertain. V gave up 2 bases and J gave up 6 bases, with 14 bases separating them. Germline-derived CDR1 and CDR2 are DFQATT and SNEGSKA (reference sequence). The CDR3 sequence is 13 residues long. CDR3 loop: CSARLRPDGEQYF. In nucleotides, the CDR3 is TGCAGTGCTAGACTACGACCGGACGGCGAGCAGTACTTC.

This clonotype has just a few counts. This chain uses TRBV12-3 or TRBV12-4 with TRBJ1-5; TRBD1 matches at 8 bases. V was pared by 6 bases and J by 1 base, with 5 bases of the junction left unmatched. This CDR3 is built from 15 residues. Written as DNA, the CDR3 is TGTGCCAGCAGGATACAGGGGGGAAGCAATCAGCCCCAGCATTTT. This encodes CASRIQGGSNQPQHF.